Below are 6 T cell receptor beta chains sequenced from a single sample in a study of blood T cells in healthy people across ages. Alongside a J-beta primer mix, a sample-barcoded 5' primer served in a second PCR lasting about 7 to 12 cycles. TCRdb re-analysed the 5' RACE reads in MiXCR, keeping a single row per CDR3 protein. This sample has hundreds of thousands of distinct CDR3 sequences, with 49% found just once. The sequencing input was blood. The receptors derive from a woman in her fifties or sixties in good health.

This clonotype has a handful of counts. The genes are TRBV29-1 and TRBJ1-2; perhaps TRBD1 as D (5 bases). The germline CDR1 and CDR2 sequences are SQVTM and ANQGSEA. V dropped 1 base and J dropped 1 base, with 10 bases sitting between them. The CDR3 covers 14 residues. CDR3 sequence: CSVEGQILNYGYTF. The CDR3 region has the DNA TGCAGCGTTGAAGGACAGATTCTTAACTATGGCTACACCTTC.

The gene calls are TRBV2 and TRBJ1-2, with a tentative D call TRBD1 (5 bases). V dropped 3 bases and J dropped 3 bases, with 11 bases sitting between them. The CDR3 length is 14 residues. Germline lookup yields CDR1 SNHLY and CDR2 FYNNEI. CDR3 coding DNA: TGTGCCAGCAGTGATACGGGGGGACACTATGGCTACACCTTC. Translated: CASSDTGGHYGYTF.

The J gene is TRBJ2-5, the V gene TRBV28; 12 bases line up with TRBD2. The DNA end is more similar to TRBJ2-7, so the J call may be wrong. Germline CDR1 reads MDHEN; CDR2 reads SYDVKM. There are 15 residues in the CDR3. The CDR3 region has the DNA TGTGCCAGCAATTCCCCTAGCGGGAGGGCCACCGAGCAGTACTTC. Translation: CASNSPSGRATEQYF.

The rearrangement uses TRBV24-1 and TRBJ2-3; 7 bases align to TRBD2. Germline CDR1 is KGHDR and CDR2 is SFDVKD. This CDR3 region has 16 residues. Trimming cost V 4 bases and J 1 base; bases outside gene matches: 7. The CDR3 coding sequence is TGTGCCACCAGTGACCCTAGCGGAGCCCGCACAGATACGCAGTATTTT. It encodes CATSDPSGARTDTQYF.

The J gene is TRBJ2-1, the V gene TRBV25-1; D perhaps matches TRBD1 (5 bases). CDR1 MGHDK and CDR2 SYGVNS come from the germline V gene. The CDR3 is made up of 14 amino acids. Trimming took 8 bases from V and 4 from J, leaving 15 bases between them. CDR3 protein: CASATTSGYNEQFF. The CDR3 nucleotides are TGTGCCAGCGCGACCACGTCAGGGTACAATGAGCAGTTCTTC.

This clonotype was observed a few times. The gene calls are TRBV6-6 and TRBJ2-5, with D perhaps matching TRBD2 (5 bases). The germline V and J ends were trimmed by 6 bases and 11 bases, with 25 bases remaining between them. The germline gives CDR1 MNHNY, CDR2 SVGAGI (reference sequence). CDR3 size: 15 residues. The CDR3 reads CASSRGRRGHNEQYF. CDR3 coding DNA: TGTGCCAGCAGCCGCGGACGCCGGGGTCACAATGAGCAGTACTTC.